These 5 T cell receptor beta chains were sequenced from one sample in a study of T cells in localized non-small cell lung cancer. TCRdb's copy holds only in-frame clones and misses some; the assay was immunoSEQ multiplex PCR. The table lists about 3,200 clones, about 23% of them singletons. The source material was lung tumor tissue, sampled before any cancer treatment. All receptors derive from a man between 35 and 75 years old with stage I lung adenocarcinoma.

The rearrangement uses TRBV11-3 and TRBJ2-3; D might be TRBD1 (6 bases). Germline CDR1 is SGHNT and CDR2 is YENEEA. CDR3 length: 15 residues. Trimming stripped 6 bases from V and 4 bases from J, with 17 bases between. CDR3 sequence (DNA): TGTGCCAGCAGTCAGGTCAGGGGACGTCCAGATACGCAGTATTTT. This sequence encodes CASSQVRGRPDTQYF.

The rearrangement joins TRBV30 to TRBJ1-2; D gene ambiguous. Germline V gene data show CDR1 as GTSNPN and CDR2 as SVGIG (reference sequence). V was cut by 3 bases and J by 2 bases, with 7 bases left in between. This CDR3 spans 12 amino acids. Written as DNA, the CDR3 is TGTGCCTGGAGGGTAATAAACTATGGCTACACCTTC. It specifies CAWRVINYGYTF.

CDR3 residues: CASSPGQGAPGLNEQFF. The CDR3 DNA sequence: TGTGCCAGCAGCCCGGGACAGGGGGCGCCGGGGCTGAATGAGCAGTTCTTC. The chain joins TRBV11-3 to TRBJ2-1; 12 bases map to TRBD1. This CDR3 region has 17 residues. V lost 5 bases and J lost 7; bases outside the gene matches: 12. Germline CDR1 reads SGHNT; CDR2 reads YENEEA.

The J gene is TRBJ2-2, the V gene TRBV30; no reliable D call. The CDR3 sequence is 14 residues long. Germline V CDR1 and CDR2: GTSNPN, SVGIG (reference sequence). Trimming shortened V by 0 bases and J by 5 bases, and 10 bases separated the two germline ends. The DNA for the CDR3 is TGTGCCTGGAGTGTACAGCTGGGAACCGGGGAGCTGTTTTTT. Residues: CAWSVQLGTGELFF.

The chain uses TRBV14 and TRBJ1-1; D unresolved. Germline loops: CDR1 SGHDN, CDR2 FVKESK. The CDR3 extends over 15 amino acids. With 4 bases removed from V and 4 bases from J, the gap between germline ends came to 16 bases. CDR3 amino acids: CASSLISGRLTEAFF. The CDR3 DNA follows: TGTGCCAGCAGCCTCATCTCTGGCAGGCTCACTGAAGCTTTCTTT.